The source of this TCR beta chain is a study of blood T cell repertoires in COVID-19. Produced via immunoSEQ multiplex PCR; TCRdb's table is partial and in-frame only. The sample yields 250,000 to 350,000 clones, around nine tenths seen once. The CDR3 length is 14 residues. Trimming stripped 0 bases from V and 1 base from J, with 7 bases between. Per the germline V gene, CDR1 is LNHNV and CDR2 is YYDKDF (reference sequence). The genes are TRBV15 and TRBJ2-7; D not resolved. Material for sequencing was PBMCs or T cells enriched from blood (not recorded which). The receptor was isolated from a woman under 40 who had recovered from COVID-19. CDR3 loop: CATSRDTVSYEQYF. The CDR3 DNA reads as TGTGCCACCAGCAGAGATACGGTTTCCTACGAGCAGTACTTC.